This T cell receptor beta chain was profiled in a study of blood T cell repertoires in COVID-19 (dated by TCRdb to the early 2020s). About the investigation overall: The collaborator samples originated in the United States, Italy and Spain and spanned the acute and convalescent phases of COVID-19. The prospective study material was composed of cDNA or gDNA derived from T cells, B-cell-depleted T cells, or PBMCs. The dataset comprised deeply sampled blood TCRbeta repertoires from subjects exposed to, actively infected with, or recovered from COVID-19. The repertoires were released in a freely available public database meant as a resource for research on the immune response to SARS-CoV-2. The samples were drawn from two sources: the first 160 participants of the ongoing ImmuneRACE study, and 1,254 subjects contributed by 6 global collaborators. The sample metadata nearly always contained a de-identified subject ID, COVID-19 status, age in years and sex. Where HLA class I and class II types were available, the types were taken from metadata supplied by the sample provider, not from assay-based typing. The paper's findings and limits, for the study overall: The quantity of clinical and demographic metadata differed by source and by participant and was supplied without curation.

The immunoSEQ Assay, a bias-controlled multiplex PCR, was used to amplify TCRbeta CDR3 regions from genomic DNA. In the original analysis: The number of nucleated cells in each sample was estimated by amplification of reference gene primers within the assay. To quantify the absolute abundance of each unique TCRbeta CDR3 rearrangement, sequence reads were collapsed and filtered. For each sample, productive Simpson clonality was calculated as the square root of Simpson's diversity index over productive rearrangements. This is the immuneACCESS table as TCRdb keeps it, with only in-frame sequences that have V and J called. A part of the clones is gone; compared with another copy, unresolved V genes explain less than half, and the rest is unexplained. That table supplies the V and J calls and clone size; D and trimming were determined from the DNA. The sample has about 200,000 clones on record, about 90% of them singletons. The top ten clones comprise 0.7% to 0.8% of the sample.

Concerning this clone: The target of this receptor is not known. No clone much larger than this one lies a single base away; base qualities are absent.

Collaborating institutions collected whole blood in K2EDTA tubes following their own protocols. For TCRbeta analysis, collaborators shipped samples in one of three forms: frozen whole blood, isolated PBMCs, or DNA extracted from either of those sample types. Sequenced input: peripheral blood. The receptor comes from a woman in her 70s with acute or convalescent COVID-19.

The CDR3 reads CASSLQENTEAFF. The nucleotide sequence is TGTGCCAGCAGCTTACAGGAGAACACTGAAGCTTTCTTT. Recombination linked TRBV7-6 to TRBJ1-1, with the D gene not clear enough to name. The CDR3 holds 13 amino acids from the cysteine to the phenylalanine. Only the CDR3 portion is preserved as DNA: 39 bases, with reading frame beginning at the first base. V drops 2 bases and J drops 1 base, leaving 5 bases in between. Sequences SGHVS (CDR1) and FNYEAQ (CDR2) are obtained from the germline V gene.